The 18 T cell receptor beta chains presented below share a single source sample, sequenced in a study of T cell responses to AZD1222 COVID-19 vaccine. Sequencing used immunoSEQ multiplex PCR; TCRdb keeps in-frame clones, though not all of them. The sample consists of around 140,000 clones, just over 90% of them appearing once. The sequencing used peripheral blood, collected on day 0 of AZD1222 vaccination. These receptors all stem from an adult in good health.

The rearrangement links TRBV7-9 to TRBJ1-2, with D maybe TRBD1 (6 bases). Germline assignment: CDR1 SEHNR and CDR2 FQNEAQ (reference sequence). V lost 5 bases, J lost 6 bases, and 13 bases lay in between. The CDR3 contains 13 residues. Here the CDR3 reads CASSTGQPHGYTF. CDR3 DNA: TGTGCCAGCAGCACGGGACAACCCCATGGCTACACCTTC.

The chain has TRBV7-8 and TRBJ2-7, with D perhaps TRBD1 or TRBD2 (6 bases each). Germline V gene data show CDR1 as SGHVS and CDR2 as FQNEAQ. This CDR3 comprises 16 residues. V was shortened by 1 base and J by 1 base, with 14 bases between the two germline ends. DNA for the CDR3: TGTGCCAGCAGCTTAGAGGCAGGGGCGGGATCCTACGAGCAGTACTTC. Its translation: CASSLEAGAGSYEQYF.

The J gene is TRBJ2-2, the V gene TRBV6-6; TRBD2 is a possible D gene (6 bases). CDR1 is MNHNY, CDR2 SVGAGI, per germline (reference sequence). The V end was cut by 0 bases, the J end by 0 bases, with 8 bases between. The CDR3 has 16 amino acids. For the CDR3, the DNA is TGTGCCAGCAGTTACTCGAGGACTACGAACACCGGGGAGCTGTTTTTT. Translating it yields CASSYSRTTNTGELFF.

This clone came up a few times. The chain carries TRBV27 and TRBJ1-4; no firm D call. The CDR3 spans 14 residues. CDR1 and CDR2 (germline): MNHEY, SMNVEV (reference sequence). The V gene lost 7 bases and the J gene lost 7 bases, with 16 bases spanning the gap. Written as DNA, the CDR3 is TGTGCCAGCAAGATACCCCGGCTGGGTGAAAAACTGTTTTTT. It specifies CASKIPRLGEKLFF.

This sequence joins TRBV7-9 and TRBJ2-1; TRBD1 agrees at 7 bases. The germline gives CDR1 SEHNR, CDR2 FQNEAQ (reference sequence). J lost 2 bases, V lost 5 bases, and 9 bases had no gene match. The CDR3 has 16 residues. The CDR3 reads CASSPRTGGAYNEQFF. The CDR3 DNA reads TGTGCCAGCAGCCCCCGGACAGGTGGGGCCTACAATGAGCAGTTCTTC. Based on the CDR3 plus reference TRBV7-9 and TRBJ2-1, the full variable domain is DTGVSQNPRHKITKRGQNVTFRCDPISEHNRLYWYRQTLGQGPEFLTYFQNEAQLEKSRLLSDRFSAERPKGSFSTLEIQRTEQGDSAMYLCASSPRTGGAYNEQFFGPGTRLTVL.

The CDR3 DNA sequence: TGTGCTAGTGGTTTGGTTCTTTACAGGACAGGGACCGGCTACACCTTC. Translating gives CASGLVLYRTGTGYTF. The chain uses TRBV12-5 and TRBJ1-2, with 8 bases identical to TRBD1. The CDR3 totals 16 residues. The V segment lost 0 bases and the J segment 8 bases; nucleotides outside the gene matches: 11. Germline CDR1 reads LGHNT; CDR2 reads FRNRAP.

This rearrangement joins TRBV7-9 to TRBJ2-4; 10 nucleotides agree with TRBD2. The CDR3 totals 19 residues. Germline-derived CDR1 and CDR2 are SEHNR and FQNEAQ (reference sequence). V lost 1 base to trimming and J lost 2 bases; unmatched junction nucleotides: 11. CDR3 nucleotide sequence: TGTGCCAGCAGCTTAGGCCCGGAGCGGGGGGGCTGGACCAAAAACATTCAGTACTTC. The encoded protein is CASSLGPERGGWTKNIQYF.

The V and J genes are TRBV28 and TRBJ1-5; D ambiguous. Trimming cost V 6 bases and J 4 bases, with 16 bases left between them. CDR3 size: 15 residues. Germline values: CDR1 MDHEN, CDR2 SYDVKM. The CDR3 nucleotides read TGTGCCAGCAGGCGGGTCTCCGCGATGAATCAGCCCCAGCATTTT. This sequence encodes CASRRVSAMNQPQHF.

The CDR3 DNA is TGTGCCAGCAGCTCCTATTCAAGGGATCAGCCCCAGCATTTT. Translated: CASSSYSRDQPQHF. This chain links TRBV13 with TRBJ1-5; D remains unclear. Looked up from germline, CDR1 is PRHDT and CDR2 is FYEKMQ (reference sequence). V was cut by 4 bases and J by 5 bases, with 12 bases left in between. The CDR3 has 14 amino acids.

J is TRBJ2-3 and V is TRBV18, with 10 bases fitting TRBD1. The CDR3 has 17 residues. V dropped 2 bases and J dropped 4; count of bases not matched to a gene: 9. Germline CDR1 KGHSH, CDR2 LQKENI. The CDR3 DNA is TGTGCCAGCTCACCAATGACCGGGACAGGGGTCGCAGATACGCAGTATTTT. The encoded protein is CASSPMTGTGVADTQYF.

This chain links TRBV27 with TRBJ1-3; D possibly corresponds to TRBD1 (6 bases). Germline CDR1 MNHEY, CDR2 SMNVEV (reference sequence). CDR3 length: 14 amino acids. V lost 6 bases and J lost 2, with 11 bases in between. The chain's CDR3 is CASRRTGTGNTIYF. Written as DNA, the CDR3 is TGTGCCAGCAGGCGTACAGGGACTGGAAACACCATATATTTT.

The chain combines TRBV4-3 with TRBJ2-1; 12 nucleotides match TRBD2. Losses at the gene ends were 0 bases for V and 7 bases for J; bases not matched to a gene: 10. The CDR3 has 18 residues. Germline CDR1 reads LGHNA; CDR2 reads YSLEER. The CDR3 sequence: CASSQDTPSGGARNEQFF. CDR3 bases: TGCGCCAGCAGCCAAGACACGCCTAGCGGGGGGGCCAGGAATGAGCAGTTCTTC.

This CDR3 reads CASSSVTHYTGELFF. The CDR3 nucleotides are TGTGCCAGCAGCTCAGTGACCCACTACACCGGGGAGCTGTTTTTT. The J gene is TRBJ2-2, the V gene TRBV11-2; D remains unclear. Deletions cut 4 bases from V and 3 bases from J, with 12 bases between. Germline V CDR1 and CDR2: SGHAT, FQNNGV. CDR3 length equals 15 residues.

V gene TRBV29-1 combines with J gene TRBJ1-2; D possibly corresponds to TRBD1 (6 bases). The germline V and J ends were trimmed by 3 bases and 8 bases, with 16 bases remaining between them. The CDR3 runs to 13 residues. From germline, CDR1 is SQVTM and CDR2 ANQGSEA. The CDR3 is CSVDPQGVGGYTF. Here the CDR3 DNA reads TGCAGCGTTGACCCACAGGGAGTTGGGGGCTACACCTTC.

This sequence joins TRBV19 and TRBJ1-1, with D perhaps TRBD1 (5 bases). The CDR3 is 15 amino acids. Trimming took off 4 bases at V and 3 bases at J, with 15 bases between the two ends. The germline V gene has CDR1 LNHDA and CDR2 SQIVND (reference sequence). Written as DNA, the CDR3 is TGTGCCAGTAGTAAGGACATCGCAACCTACACTGAAGCTTTCTTT. This gives the protein CASSKDIATYTEAFF. The whole variable domain, remainder taken from reference TRBV19 and TRBJ1-1, is DGGITQSPKYLFRKEGQNVTLSCEQNLNHDAMYWYRQDPGQGLRLIYYSQIVNDFQKGDIAEGYSVSREKKESFPLTVTSAQKNPTAFYLCASSKDIATYTEAFFGQGTRLTVV.

This chain joins TRBV12-3 or TRBV12-4 and TRBJ1-2; D gene uncertain. This CDR3 spans 11 amino acids. V lost 1 base and J lost 7, with 4 bases in between. CDR3 sequence reads: CASSLGGGYTF. The CDR3 nucleotides read TGTGCCAGCAGTTTAGGGGGTGGCTACACCTTC.

A note on this clone: An end of the junction differs from the germline gene, which may be a read error. CDR3 residues: CASSLTGTSGVNEQFF. CDR3 coding DNA: TGTGCCAGCAGCCTAACCGGGACTAGCGGGGTAAATGAGCAGTTCTTC. The rearrangement links TRBV7-3 to TRBJ2-1, with 13 positions matching TRBD2. This CDR3 is 16 amino acids long. Germline V gives CDR1 SGHTA, CDR2 FQGTGA.

V gene TRBV19 combines with J gene TRBJ2-1; perhaps TRBD1 as D (6 bases). Trimming removed 4 bases at V and 0 bases at J, with 10 bases between. The germline gives CDR1 LNHDA, CDR2 SQIVND (reference sequence). The CDR3 has 15 amino acids. The CDR3 DNA follows: TGTGCCAGTAGTACCTACAGGGACTCCTACAATGAGCAGTTCTTC. This codes for CASSTYRDSYNEQFF.